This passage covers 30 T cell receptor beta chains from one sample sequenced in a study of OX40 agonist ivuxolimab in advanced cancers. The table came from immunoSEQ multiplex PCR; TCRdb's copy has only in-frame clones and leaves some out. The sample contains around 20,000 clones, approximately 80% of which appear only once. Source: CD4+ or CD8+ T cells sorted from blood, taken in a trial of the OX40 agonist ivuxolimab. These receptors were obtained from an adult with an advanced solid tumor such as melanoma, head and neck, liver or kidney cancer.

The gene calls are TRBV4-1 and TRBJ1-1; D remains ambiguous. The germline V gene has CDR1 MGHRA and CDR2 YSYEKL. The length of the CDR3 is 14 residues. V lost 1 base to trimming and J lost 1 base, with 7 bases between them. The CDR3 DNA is TGCGCCAGCAGCCAAGTCTCCTCGAACACTGAAGCTTTCTTT. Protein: CASSQVSSNTEAFF.

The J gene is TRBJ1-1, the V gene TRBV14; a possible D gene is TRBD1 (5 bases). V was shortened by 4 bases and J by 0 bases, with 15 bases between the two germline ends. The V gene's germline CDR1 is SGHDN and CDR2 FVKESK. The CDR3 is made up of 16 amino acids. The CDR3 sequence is CASSPHRNLLNTEAFF. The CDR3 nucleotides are TGTGCCAGCAGCCCACACAGGAACCTTTTGAACACTGAAGCTTTCTTT.

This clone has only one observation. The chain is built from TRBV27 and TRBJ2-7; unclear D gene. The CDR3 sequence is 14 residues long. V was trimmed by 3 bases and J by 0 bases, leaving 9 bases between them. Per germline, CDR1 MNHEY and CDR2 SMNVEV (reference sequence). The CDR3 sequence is CASSLRDTSYEQYF. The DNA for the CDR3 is TGTGCCAGCAGTTTGCGAGACACCTCCTACGAGCAGTACTTC.

CDR3 sequence reads: CASSLRDSPYEQYF. CDR3 sequence (DNA): TGTGCCAGCAGCTTAAGGGACAGCCCATACGAGCAGTACTTC. This chain uses TRBV5-4 with TRBJ2-7; 7 bases align to TRBD1. Germline loops: CDR1 SGHNT, CDR2 YYREEE (reference sequence). The CDR3 runs to 14 residues. V gave up 2 bases and J gave up 4 bases; unmatched junction bases: 6. The full variable domain, its missing parts supplied by reference TRBV5-4 and TRBJ2-7, is ETGVTQSPTHLIKTRGQQVTLRCSSQSGHNTVSWYQQALGQGPQFIFQYYREEENGRGNFPPRFSGLQFPNYSSELNVNALELDDSALYLCASSLRDSPYEQYFGPGTRLTVT.

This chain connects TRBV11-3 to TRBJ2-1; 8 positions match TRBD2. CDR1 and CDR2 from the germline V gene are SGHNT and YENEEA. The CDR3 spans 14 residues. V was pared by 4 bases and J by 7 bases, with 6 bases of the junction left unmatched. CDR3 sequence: CASSSELAENEQFF. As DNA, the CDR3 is TGTGCCAGCAGCTCTGAACTAGCGGAAAATGAGCAGTTCTTC. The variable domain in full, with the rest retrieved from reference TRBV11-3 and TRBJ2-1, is EAGVVQSPRYKIIEKKQPVAFWCNPISGHNTLYWYLQNLGQGPELLIRYENEEAVDDSQLPKDRFSAERLKGVDSTLKIQPAELGDSAVYLCASSSELAENEQFFGPGTRLTVL.

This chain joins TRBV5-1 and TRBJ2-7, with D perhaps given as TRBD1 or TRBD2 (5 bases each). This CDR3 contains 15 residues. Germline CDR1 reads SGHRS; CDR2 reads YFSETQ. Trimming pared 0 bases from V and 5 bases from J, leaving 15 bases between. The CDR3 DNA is TGCGCCAGCAGCTTGGAAGGGACCTCTGGAGACGAGCAGTACTTC. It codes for CASSLEGTSGDEQYF.

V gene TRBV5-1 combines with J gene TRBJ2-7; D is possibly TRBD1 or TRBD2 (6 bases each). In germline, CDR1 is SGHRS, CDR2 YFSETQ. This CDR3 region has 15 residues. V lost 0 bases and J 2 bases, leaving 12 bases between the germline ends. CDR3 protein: CASSLGRGGTYEQYF. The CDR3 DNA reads TGCGCCAGCAGCTTGGGCAGGGGAGGAACCTACGAGCAGTACTTC.

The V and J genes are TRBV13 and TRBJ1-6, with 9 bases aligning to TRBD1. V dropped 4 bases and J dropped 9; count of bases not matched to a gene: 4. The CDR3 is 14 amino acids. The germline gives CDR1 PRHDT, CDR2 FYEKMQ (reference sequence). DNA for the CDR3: TGTGCCAGCAGCTCTGACAGGGGGACTTCACCCCTCCACTTT. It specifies CASSSDRGTSPLHF.

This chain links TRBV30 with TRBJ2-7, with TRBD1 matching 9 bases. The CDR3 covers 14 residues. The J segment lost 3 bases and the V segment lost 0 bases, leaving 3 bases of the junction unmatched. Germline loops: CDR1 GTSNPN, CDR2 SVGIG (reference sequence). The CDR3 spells CAWSVGTGNYEQYF. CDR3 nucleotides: TGTGCCTGGAGTGTTGGGACAGGGAACTACGAGCAGTACTTC.

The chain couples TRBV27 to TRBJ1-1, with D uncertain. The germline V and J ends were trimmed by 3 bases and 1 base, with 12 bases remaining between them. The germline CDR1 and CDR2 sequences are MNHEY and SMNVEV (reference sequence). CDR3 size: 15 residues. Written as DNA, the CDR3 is TGTGCCAGCAGTTTTCGACCGATGGGGAACACTGAAGCTTTCTTT. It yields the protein CASSFRPMGNTEAFF.

CDR3 loop: CASSEAPGGQETQYF. The CDR3 nucleotides are TGTGCCAGCAGTGAGGCCCCCGGGGGGCAAGAGACCCAGTACTTC. This chain uses TRBV6-6 with TRBJ2-5; TRBD2 aligns across 7 bases. Germline assignment: CDR1 MNHNY and CDR2 SVGAGI (reference sequence). This CDR3 region has 15 residues. After removal of 5 bases from V and 2 bases from J, the junction contained 8 bases not matched to a gene.

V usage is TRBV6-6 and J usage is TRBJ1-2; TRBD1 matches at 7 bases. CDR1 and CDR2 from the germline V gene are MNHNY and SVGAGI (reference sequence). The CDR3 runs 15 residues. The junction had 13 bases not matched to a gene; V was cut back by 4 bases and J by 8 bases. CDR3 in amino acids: CASSLPGQRERGYTF. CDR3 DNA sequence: TGTGCCAGCAGTTTACCGGGACAGAGAGAGCGGGGCTACACCTTC.

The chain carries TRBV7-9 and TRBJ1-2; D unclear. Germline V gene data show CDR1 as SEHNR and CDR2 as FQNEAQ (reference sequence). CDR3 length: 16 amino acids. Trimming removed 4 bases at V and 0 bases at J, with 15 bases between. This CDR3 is CASSSTPIHPNYGYTF. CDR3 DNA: TGTGCCAGCAGCTCGACGCCTATACATCCTAACTATGGCTACACCTTC.

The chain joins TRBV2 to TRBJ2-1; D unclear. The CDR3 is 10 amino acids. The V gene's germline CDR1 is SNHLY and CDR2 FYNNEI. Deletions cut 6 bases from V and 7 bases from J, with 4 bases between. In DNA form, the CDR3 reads TGTGCCAGCAGGGGGAATGAGCAGTTCTTC. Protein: CASRGNEQFF.

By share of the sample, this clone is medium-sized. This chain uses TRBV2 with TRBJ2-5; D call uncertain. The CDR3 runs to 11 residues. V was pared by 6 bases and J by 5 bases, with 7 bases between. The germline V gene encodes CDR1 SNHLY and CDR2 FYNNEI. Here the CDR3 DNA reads TGTGCCAGCAGGACTGGCGAGACCCAGTACTTC. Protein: CASRTGETQYF.

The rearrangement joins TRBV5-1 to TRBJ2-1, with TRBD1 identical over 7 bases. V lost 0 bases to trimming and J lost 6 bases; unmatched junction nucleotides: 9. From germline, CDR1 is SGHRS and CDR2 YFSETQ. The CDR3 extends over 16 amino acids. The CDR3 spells CASSLGRDSLFNEQFF. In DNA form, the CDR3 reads TGCGCCAGCAGCTTGGGTAGGGACAGTTTATTCAATGAGCAGTTCTTC.

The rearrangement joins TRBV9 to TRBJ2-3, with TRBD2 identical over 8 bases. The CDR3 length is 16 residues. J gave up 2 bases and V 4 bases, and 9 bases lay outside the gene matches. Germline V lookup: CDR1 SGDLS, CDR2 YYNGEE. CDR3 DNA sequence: TGTGCCAGCAGCTCTTCGACTAGCGAGTTCACAGATACGCAGTATTTT. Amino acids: CASSSSTSEFTDTQYF.

DNA of the CDR3: TGTGCCAGTAGTTTTTCTCGGGCCCAGCATTTT. Encoded protein: CASSFSRAQHF. The chain is built from TRBV19 and TRBJ1-5, with D hard to call. CDR3 length equals 11 residues. V was shortened by 5 bases and J by 11 bases, with 10 bases between the two germline ends. CDR1 and CDR2 (germline): LNHDA, SQIVND (reference sequence).

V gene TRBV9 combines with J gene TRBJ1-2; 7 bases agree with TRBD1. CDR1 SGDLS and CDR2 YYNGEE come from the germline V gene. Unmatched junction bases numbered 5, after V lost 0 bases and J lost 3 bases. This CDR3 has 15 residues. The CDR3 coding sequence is TGTGCCAGCAGCGTAGGACAGGGTGGGGACTATGGCTACACCTTC. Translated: CASSVGQGGDYGYTF.

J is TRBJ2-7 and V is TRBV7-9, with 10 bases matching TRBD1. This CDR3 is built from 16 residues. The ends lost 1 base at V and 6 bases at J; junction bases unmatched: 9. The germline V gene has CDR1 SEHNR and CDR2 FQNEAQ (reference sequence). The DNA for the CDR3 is TGTGCCAGCAGCTTAGGGGGACAGGGGAGGTACGGCGAGCAGTACTTC. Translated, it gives CASSLGGQGRYGEQYF. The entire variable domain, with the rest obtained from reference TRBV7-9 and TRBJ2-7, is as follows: DTGVSQNPRHKITKRGQNVTFRCDPISEHNRLYWYRQTLGQGPEFLTYFQNEAQLEKSRLLSDRFSAERPKGSFSTLEIQRTEQGDSAMYLCASSLGGQGRYGEQYFGPGTRLTVT.

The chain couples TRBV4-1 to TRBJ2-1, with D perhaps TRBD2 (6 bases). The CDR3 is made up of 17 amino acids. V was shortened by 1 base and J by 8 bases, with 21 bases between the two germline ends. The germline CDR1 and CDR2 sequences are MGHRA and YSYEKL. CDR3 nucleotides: TGCGCCAGCAGCCAAGGGTATTTGGAGGGACGAGAATATGAGCAGTTCTTC. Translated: CASSQGYLEGREYEQFF.

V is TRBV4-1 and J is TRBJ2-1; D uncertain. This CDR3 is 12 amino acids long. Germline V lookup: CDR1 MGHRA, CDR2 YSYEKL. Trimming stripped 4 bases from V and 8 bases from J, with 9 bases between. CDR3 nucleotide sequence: TGCGCCAGCAGCCGAAGGTATGATGAGCAGTTCTTC. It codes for CASSRRYDEQFF.

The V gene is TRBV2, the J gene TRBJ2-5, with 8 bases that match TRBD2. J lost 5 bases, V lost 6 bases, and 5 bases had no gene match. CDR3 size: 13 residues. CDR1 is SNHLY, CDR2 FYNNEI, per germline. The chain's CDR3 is CASSGGGTETQYF. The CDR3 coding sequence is TGTGCCAGCAGCGGCGGGGGGACGGAGACCCAGTACTTC.

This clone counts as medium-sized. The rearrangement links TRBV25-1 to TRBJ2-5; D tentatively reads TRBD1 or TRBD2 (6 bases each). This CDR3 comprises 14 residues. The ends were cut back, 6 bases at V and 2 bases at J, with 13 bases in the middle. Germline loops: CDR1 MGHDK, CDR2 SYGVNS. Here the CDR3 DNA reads TGTGCCAGCAGGGGGGGAGGACAGCAAGAGACCCAGTACTTC. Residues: CASRGGGQQETQYF.

Here the CDR3 DNA reads TGTGCCAGCAGCGTAGGCAACACCGGGGAGCTGTTTTTT. This codes for CASSVGNTGELFF. J is TRBJ2-2 and V is TRBV9; D gene ambiguous. The CDR3 runs to 13 residues. Germline V gene data show CDR1 as SGDLS and CDR2 as YYNGEE. The ends were cut back, 0 bases at V and 2 bases at J, with 2 bases in the middle. Filled out from reference TRBV9 and TRBJ2-2, the complete variable domain reads DSGVTQTPKHLITATGQRVTLRCSPRSGDLSVYWYQQSLDQGLQFLIQYYNGEERAKGNILERFSAQQFPDLHSELNLSSLELGDSALYFCASSVGNTGELFFGEGSRLTVL.

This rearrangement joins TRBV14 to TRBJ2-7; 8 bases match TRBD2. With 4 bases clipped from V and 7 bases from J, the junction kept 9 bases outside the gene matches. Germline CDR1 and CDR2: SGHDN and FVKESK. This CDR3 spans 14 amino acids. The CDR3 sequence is CASSRSAGVKEQYF. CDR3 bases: TGTGCCAGCAGCCGGTCAGCGGGAGTAAAAGAGCAGTACTTC.

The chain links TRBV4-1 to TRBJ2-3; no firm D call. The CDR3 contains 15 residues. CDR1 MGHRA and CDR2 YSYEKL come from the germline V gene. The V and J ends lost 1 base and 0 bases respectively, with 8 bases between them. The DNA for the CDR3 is TGCGCCAGCAGCCAAGGGACCACGAGCACAGATACGCAGTATTTT. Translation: CASSQGTTSTDTQYF.

The DNA of the CDR3 is TGTGCCACCAGCAGAGCTAACAGGGGAAGGGATGAGCAGTTCTTC. It yields the protein CATSRANRGRDEQFF. The rearrangement links TRBV15 to TRBJ2-1, with 7 bases identical to TRBD1. Germline V gene data show CDR1 as LNHNV and CDR2 as YYDKDF (reference sequence). The CDR3 is 15 amino acids. V trimming: 1 base; J trimming: 8 bases; junction bases outside the gene matches: 8.

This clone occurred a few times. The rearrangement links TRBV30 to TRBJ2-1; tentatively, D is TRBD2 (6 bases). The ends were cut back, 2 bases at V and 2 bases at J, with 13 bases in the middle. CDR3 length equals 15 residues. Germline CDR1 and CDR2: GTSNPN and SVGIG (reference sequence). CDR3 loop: CAWSPRGRPYNEQFF. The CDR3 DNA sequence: TGTGCCTGGAGTCCCCGAGGGAGGCCCTACAATGAGCAGTTCTTC. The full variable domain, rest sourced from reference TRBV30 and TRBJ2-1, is SQTIHQWPATLVQPVGSPLSLECTVEGTSNPNLYWYRQAAGRGLQLLFYSVGIGQISSEVPQNLSASRPQDRQFILSSKKLLLSDSGFYLCAWSPRGRPYNEQFFGPGTRLTVL.

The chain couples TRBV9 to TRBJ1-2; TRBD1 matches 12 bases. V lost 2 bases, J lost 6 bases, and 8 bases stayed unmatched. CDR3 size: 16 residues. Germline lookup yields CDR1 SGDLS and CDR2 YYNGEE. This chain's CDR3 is CASSVDSGTGGNGYTF. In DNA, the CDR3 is TGTGCCAGCAGCGTGGACTCCGGGACAGGGGGCAATGGCTACACCTTC.